These T cell receptor beta chains were read from a single sample in a study of blood T cell repertoires in COVID-19. Clones were sequenced by immunoSEQ multiplex PCR, and TCRdb holds only the in-frame ones, with some missing. This table has approximately 100,000 clones, approximately 86% appearing once. Sequenced: peripheral blood. The source is a man aged 50-59 years with acute or convalescent COVID-19. The CDR3 runs from the conserved cysteine through the conserved F or W.

v_call: TRBV6-6; j_call: TRBJ1-5; cdr3_aa: CASSRFGQVYSNQPQHF
v_call: TRBV5-1; j_call: TRBJ1-2; cdr3_aa: CASSEGAGTGDGYTF
v_call: TRBV14; j_call: TRBJ1-4; cdr3_aa: CASSPDRGITNEKLFF
v_call: TRBV18; j_call: TRBJ2-1; cdr3_aa: CASSPPGREGRDHEQFF
v_call: TRBV7-3; j_call: TRBJ2-1; cdr3_aa: CASSLSGRAFSYNEQFF
v_call: TRBV19; j_call: TRBJ1-1; cdr3_aa: CATAAPRNTEAFF
v_call: TRBV21-1; j_call: TRBJ2-7; cdr3_aa: CASSPGGDRGEEQYF
v_call: TRBV5-1; j_call: TRBJ2-5; cdr3_aa: CASSLDKGTPETQYF
v_call: TRBV14; j_call: TRBJ2-7; cdr3_aa: CASSQDWTVYEQYF
v_call: TRBV5-6; j_call: TRBJ2-1; cdr3_aa: CASSLVLAGSNEQFF
v_call: TRBV7-6; j_call: TRBJ2-2; cdr3_aa: CASREGTVLGGELFF
v_call: TRBV6-5; j_call: TRBJ2-5; cdr3_aa: CASSYSHQRVGETQYF
v_call: TRBV2; j_call: TRBJ1-2; cdr3_aa: CASSGAGVEGYTF
v_call: TRBV27; j_call: TRBJ1-2; cdr3_aa: CASSPRLLGGDPVPTTGYTF
v_call: TRBV2; j_call: TRBJ2-3; cdr3_aa: CASRGIAGRTDTQYF
v_call: TRBV13; j_call: TRBJ2-2; cdr3_aa: CASSSGAGELFF
v_call: TRBV24-1; j_call: TRBJ2-4; cdr3_aa: CAIRGLAELAKNIQYF
v_call: TRBV10-1; j_call: TRBJ1-2; cdr3_aa: CAPPGQGKANYGYTF
v_call: TRBV6-5; j_call: TRBJ1-1; cdr3_aa: CASSYEGNTEAFF
v_call: TRBV19; j_call: TRBJ1-1; cdr3_aa: CASSIVPRNTEAFF
v_call: TRBV2; j_call: TRBJ1-1; cdr3_aa: CASTGQGGGTEAFF
v_call: TRBV2; j_call: TRBJ1-2; cdr3_aa: CASSERRANYGYTF
v_call: TRBV5-1; j_call: TRBJ1-5; cdr3_aa: CASSLATGGDQPQHF
v_call: TRBV6-6; j_call: TRBJ1-1; cdr3_aa: CASSLRSGTDSPRWAFF
v_call: TRBV5-1; j_call: TRBJ2-1; cdr3_aa: CASSLEGAHSNEQFF
v_call: TRBV10-3; j_call: TRBJ1-1; cdr3_aa: CAISNGYTEAFF
v_call: TRBV6-5; j_call: TRBJ1-5; cdr3_aa: CASSRQGGQPQHF
v_call: TRBV5-4; j_call: TRBJ2-1; cdr3_aa: CASSYPTGTNEQFF
v_call: TRBV5-1; j_call: TRBJ1-5; cdr3_aa: CASSLGGRGNQPQHF
v_call: TRBV19; j_call: TRBJ1-2; cdr3_aa: CASEGQSGPGHPWGYTF
v_call: TRBV24-1; j_call: TRBJ2-3; cdr3_aa: CATSDPAGRDRTDTQYF